These 5 T cell receptor beta chains were all obtained from the same sample, sequenced in a study of blood T cell repertoires in COVID-19. The table came from immunoSEQ multiplex PCR; TCRdb's copy has only in-frame clones and leaves some out. The sample yields under 300,000 clones, around 87% seen once. The specimen was peripheral blood. Receptors originate from a man aged 55 to 70 who had recovered from COVID-19.

The chain uses TRBV6-5 and TRBJ1-6; 9 bases agree with TRBD1. The germline CDR1 and CDR2 sequences are MNHEY and SVGAGI. The J segment lost 10 bases and the V segment lost 6 bases, leaving 10 bases of the junction unmatched. This CDR3 is built from 15 residues. The CDR3 nucleotides are TGTGCCAGCAGCGTCTCCACAGGGGGCGACTCACCCCTCCACTTT. It specifies CASSVSTGGDSPLHF.

The CDR3 protein is CASSPGLAGENIQYF. The CDR3 nucleotides are TGTGCCAGCAGCCCCGGACTAGCGGGGGAAAACATTCAGTACTTC. The chain is built from TRBV11-2 and TRBJ2-4; 13 bases are a match to TRBD2. The CDR3 loop spans 15 amino acids. Germline V lookup: CDR1 SGHAT, CDR2 FQNNGV. V lost 5 bases to trimming and J lost 5 bases; unmatched junction nucleotides: 3. Complete variable domain (other parts from reference TRBV11-2 and TRBJ2-4): EAGVAQSPRYKIIEKRQSVAFWCNPISGHATLYWYQQILGQGPKLLIQFQNNGVVDDSQLPKDRFSAERLKGVDSTLKIQPAKLEDSAVYLCASSPGLAGENIQYFGAGTRLSVL.

The chain joins TRBV3-1 (or the pseudogene TRBV3-2) to TRBJ2-5, with 9 bases fitting TRBD1. Trimming took 2 bases from V and 4 from J; bases not matched to a gene: 5. CDR3 size: 15 residues. Germline V gene lookup returns CDR1 LGHDT and CDR2 YNNKEL (reference sequence). The CDR3 is CASSQPTGGGETQYF. The CDR3, as DNA: TGTGCCAGCAGCCAACCTACAGGGGGCGGAGAGACCCAGTACTTC.

The genes are TRBV5-1 and TRBJ2-3; weak D call: TRBD1 (8 bases). This CDR3 spans 15 amino acids. Germline V gene data show CDR1 as SGHRS and CDR2 as YFSETQ. The V end lost 0 bases, the J end lost 3 bases, and 11 bases lay between the germline ends. The CDR3 sequence: CASSLDRGGTDTQYF. CDR3 DNA: TGCGCCAGCAGCTTGGACAGGGGGGGAACAGATACGCAGTATTTT.

To note about this clone: The same CDR3 also results from other DNA sequences found in this sample. The CDR3 reads CASSLLGTGNTGELFF. CDR3 DNA sequence: TGCGCCAGCAGCTTGCTGGGGACAGGGAACACCGGGGAGCTGTTTTTT. This chain connects TRBV5-1 to TRBJ2-2; the match to TRBD1 covers 8 bases. The V segment lost 1 base and the J segment 1 base; nucleotides outside the gene matches: 3. Germline V gives CDR1 SGHRS, CDR2 YFSETQ. CDR3 length equals 16 residues.